This T cell receptor (beta chain) came from a study of T cells in Graves' hyperthyroidism and ophthalmopathy (dated 2019 in TCRdb). Looking at the study overall: Peripheral blood samples were taken at initial diagnosis, before any treatment was given. Whether ophthalmopathy could be predicted prospectively was tested in an independent validation cohort made up of 18 to 20 hyperthyroidism patients plus 17 patients who later progressed to ophthalmopathy. In over five Graves' hyperthyroidism patients, the study also compared T-cell repertoires from thyroid tissue with T-cell repertoires from blood. TCR V-J signatures able to tell the groups apart were searched for in a discovery cohort of 90 to 100 patients, of whom under 45 had Graves' ophthalmopathy and under 65 had stable Graves' hyperthyroidism. TCR Vbeta CDR3 sequencing of roughly 140 peripheral blood samples (about 45 ophthalmopathy, under 80 hyperthyroidism and some 17 progressor patients) is reported in the paper. The 100 or so discovery patients were randomly split 7:3 into training and test sets. After blood sampling, hyperthyroidism patients were treated with methimazole at a starting dose of 30 mg daily, and ophthalmopathy patients were treated with high-dose intravenous methylprednisolone. Points the paper makes about the study in general: In cross-validation, a model built on a 13 V-J signature told ophthalmopathy apart from stable hyperthyroidism with approximately 90% sensitivity and approximately 84% specificity, and in testing the same model reached 80%/75%. In validation, progression to ophthalmopathy was predicted by the model with roughly 71% sensitivity and 72.22% specificity, a median of around 6.5 months before onset. Most expanded thyroid clonotypes (frequency above 0.001) were also detected in blood, suggesting blood repertoires may reflect thyroid immune responses. Sample size was not statistically predetermined, and blinding of investigators to group allocation was not performed.

TCR beta CDR3 regions were amplified from RNA transcripts. For the first round of RT-PCR on the TCR CDR3, the HTBI primer set was used together with the Qiagen OneStep RT-PCR kit. The libraries were constructed in a second round of multiplex PCR and then size-selected and purified. Paired-end sequencing of the libraries was performed with 100 bp reads on an Illumina HiSeq2000. The published analysis was carried out like this. SOAPnuke was used to process the raw data, removing reads that contained adapters or uncalled bases, had a mean Phred below 15, or lacked an exact match to the constant primer or identifier. High-quality paired reads were merged with COPE v1.2.5, and unique nucleotide sequences were defined as clonotypes. MiTCR v1.1 was used to align the clonotypes against IMGT TRBV, TRBD and TRBJ reference segments. Analysis was restricted to V-J combinations with a frequency above 0.0001, which covered over 98% of repertoires. A TCS score was defined as the ratio of F50 (clonal expansion) to E x V (chaos), with BLOSUM62-based TCRdist applied between CDR3 peptides within each V-J. Welch's t-statistics and random forest reduced several hundred V-J features to around 14, which were used in a naive Bayes classifier (R e1071). TCRdb trimmed the raw reads at Q25, called clones with MiXCR and kept productive beta chains. Here each entry gathers all rows of one CDR3 protein and keeps the most common genes and DNA. Clone size and V and J calls follow TCRdb, not the original study. Across this sample there are about 400,000 distinct CDR3 sequences, with more than 13% seen only once. The top ten clones comprise around 30% of the sample.

With regard to this clonotype: Its cognate antigen has yet to be identified. The sample holds no much larger clone one base away, and base qualities are not on file.

Moderately to severely active disease, a Clinical Activity Score of at least 3, a NOSPECS grade of at least 4, and a duration under 3 months were present in ophthalmopathy patients. The study excluded patients with uncontrolled infections, other autoimmune diseases, pregnancy or lactation. Clinical symptoms, serum thyroxine and TRAb, thyroid ultrasound, and orbital computed tomography formed the basis for the diagnoses. PBMCs were separated from roughly 9.6 ml of fresh peripheral blood using Ficoll-Paque density gradient centrifugation. Trizol reagent was used to extract total RNA, and RNA quality was then checked on an Agilent 2100 Bioanalyzer. The TCR originated in a man aged 50 or older with Graves' ophthalmopathy. Input material: blood.

CDR3 region: CASSGGLGRGGTEAFF. At the DNA level, the sequence is TGTGCCAGCAGTGGAGGTCTGGGTCGGGGAGGGACTGAAGCTTTCTTT. The chain uses TRBV2 and TRBJ1-1, with the D segment identity uncertain. From its cysteine to its phenylalanine, the CDR3 spans 16 amino acids. Here the CDR3 DNA is all that survives: 48 bases in frame from base 1. A distance of 20 bases separates the germline ends of V and J, which lose 4 bases and 5 bases respectively. According to the germline V gene, CDR1 reads SNHLY and CDR2 reads FYNNEI.